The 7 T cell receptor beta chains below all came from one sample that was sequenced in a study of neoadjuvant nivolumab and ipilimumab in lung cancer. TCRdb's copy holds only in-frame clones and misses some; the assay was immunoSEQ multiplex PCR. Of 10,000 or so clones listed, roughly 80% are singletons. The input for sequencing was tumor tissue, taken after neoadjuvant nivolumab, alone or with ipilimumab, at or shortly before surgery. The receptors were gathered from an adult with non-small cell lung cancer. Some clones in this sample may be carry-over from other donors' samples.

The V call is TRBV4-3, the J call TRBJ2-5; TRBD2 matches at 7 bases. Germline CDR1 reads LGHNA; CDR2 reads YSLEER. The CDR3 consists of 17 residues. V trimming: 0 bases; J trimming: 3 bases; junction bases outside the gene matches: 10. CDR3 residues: CASSQDGLSSGKETQYF. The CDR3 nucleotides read TGCGCCAGCAGCCAAGATGGGCTATCTAGCGGTAAAGAGACCCAGTACTTC.

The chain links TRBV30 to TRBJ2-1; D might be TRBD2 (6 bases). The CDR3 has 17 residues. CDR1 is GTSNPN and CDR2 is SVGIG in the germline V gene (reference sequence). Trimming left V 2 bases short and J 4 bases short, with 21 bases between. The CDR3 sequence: CAWSPFSGSGLYNEQFF. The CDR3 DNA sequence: TGTGCCTGGAGTCCCTTCTCCGGTAGCGGCTTATACAATGAGCAGTTCTTC. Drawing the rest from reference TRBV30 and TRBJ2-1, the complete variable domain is SQTIHQWPATLVQPVGSPLSLECTVEGTSNPNLYWYRQAAGRGLQLLFYSVGIGQISSEVPQNLSASRPQDRQFILSSKKLLLSDSGFYLCAWSPFSGSGLYNEQFFGPGTRLTVL.

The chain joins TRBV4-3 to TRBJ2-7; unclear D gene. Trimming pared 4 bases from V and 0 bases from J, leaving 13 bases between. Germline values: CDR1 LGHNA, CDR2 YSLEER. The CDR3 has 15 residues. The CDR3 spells CASSRGRHSSYEQYF. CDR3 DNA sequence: TGCGCCAGCAGCCGCGGACGGCATAGCTCCTACGAGCAGTACTTC.

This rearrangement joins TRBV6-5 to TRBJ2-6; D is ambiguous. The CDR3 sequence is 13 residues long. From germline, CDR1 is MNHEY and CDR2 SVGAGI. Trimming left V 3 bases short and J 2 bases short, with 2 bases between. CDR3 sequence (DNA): TGTGCCAGCAGTTATCCTGGGGCCAACGTCCTGACTTTC. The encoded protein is CASSYPGANVLTF.

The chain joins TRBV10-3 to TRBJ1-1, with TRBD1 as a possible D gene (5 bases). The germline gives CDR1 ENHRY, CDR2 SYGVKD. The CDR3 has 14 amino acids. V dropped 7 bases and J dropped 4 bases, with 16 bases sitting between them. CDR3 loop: CAITPGREGTEAFF. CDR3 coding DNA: TGTGCCATCACCCCAGGCAGGGAGGGCACTGAAGCTTTCTTT.

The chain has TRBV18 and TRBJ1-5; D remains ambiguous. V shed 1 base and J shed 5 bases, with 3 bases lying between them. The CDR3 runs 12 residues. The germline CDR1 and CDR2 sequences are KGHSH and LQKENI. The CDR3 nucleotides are TGTGCCAGCTCACCACGGGATCAGCCCCAGCATTTT. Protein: CASSPRDQPQHF.

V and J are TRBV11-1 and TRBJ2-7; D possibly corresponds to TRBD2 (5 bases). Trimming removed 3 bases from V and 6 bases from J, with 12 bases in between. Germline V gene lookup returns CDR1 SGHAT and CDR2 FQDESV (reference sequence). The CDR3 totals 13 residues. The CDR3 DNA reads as TGTGCCAGCAGCTTTCATCGGGGATCCGAGCAGTACTTC. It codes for CASSFHRGSEQYF.